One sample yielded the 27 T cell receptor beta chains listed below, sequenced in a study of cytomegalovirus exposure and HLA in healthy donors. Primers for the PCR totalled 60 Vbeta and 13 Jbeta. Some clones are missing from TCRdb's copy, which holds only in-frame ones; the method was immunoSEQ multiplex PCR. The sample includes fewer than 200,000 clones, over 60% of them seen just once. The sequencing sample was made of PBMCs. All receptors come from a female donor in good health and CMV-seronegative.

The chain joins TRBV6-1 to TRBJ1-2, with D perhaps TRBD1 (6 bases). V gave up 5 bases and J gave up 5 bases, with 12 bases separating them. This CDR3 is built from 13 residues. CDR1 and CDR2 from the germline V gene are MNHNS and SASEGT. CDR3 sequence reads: CASSPQGEYGYTF. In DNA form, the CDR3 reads TGTGCCAGCAGTCCACAGGGCGAGTATGGCTACACCTTC.

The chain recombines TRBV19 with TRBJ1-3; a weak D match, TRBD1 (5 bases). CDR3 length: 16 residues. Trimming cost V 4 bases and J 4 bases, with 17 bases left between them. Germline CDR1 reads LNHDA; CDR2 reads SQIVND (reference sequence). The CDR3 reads CASSSGLGQGGNTIYF. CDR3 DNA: TGTGCCAGTAGTAGTGGATTGGGTCAGGGAGGAAACACCATATATTTT.

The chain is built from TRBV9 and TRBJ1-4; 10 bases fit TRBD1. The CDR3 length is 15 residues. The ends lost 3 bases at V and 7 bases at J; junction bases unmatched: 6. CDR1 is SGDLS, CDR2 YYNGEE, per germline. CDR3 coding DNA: TGTGCCAGCAGCGCCCGGACAGGGGGGGGTGAAAAACTGTTTTTT. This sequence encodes CASSARTGGGEKLFF.

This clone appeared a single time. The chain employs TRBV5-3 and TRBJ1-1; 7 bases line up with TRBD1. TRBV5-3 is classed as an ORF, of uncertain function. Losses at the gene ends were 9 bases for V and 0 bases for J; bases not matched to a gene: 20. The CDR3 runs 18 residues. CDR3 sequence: CANRGRDSDLTLNTEAFF. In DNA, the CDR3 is TGTGCCAATAGGGGGCGGGACAGCGATCTTACACTGAACACTGAAGCTTTCTTT.

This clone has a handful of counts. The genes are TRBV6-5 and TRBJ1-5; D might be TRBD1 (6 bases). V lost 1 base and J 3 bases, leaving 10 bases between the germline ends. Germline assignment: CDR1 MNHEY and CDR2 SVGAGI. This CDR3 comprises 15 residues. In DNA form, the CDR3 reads TGTGCCAGCAGTTACTTCCGGGACACCAATCAGCCCCAGCATTTT. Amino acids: CASSYFRDTNQPQHF.

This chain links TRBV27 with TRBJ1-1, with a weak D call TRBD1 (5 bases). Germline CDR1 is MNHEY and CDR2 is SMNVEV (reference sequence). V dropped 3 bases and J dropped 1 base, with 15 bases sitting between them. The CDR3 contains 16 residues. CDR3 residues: CASSLGQGLRNTEAFF. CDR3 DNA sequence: TGTGCCAGCAGTTTGGGTCAGGGCCTCAGGAACACTGAAGCTTTCTTT.

The CDR3 region has the DNA TGTGCCAGCTCACCGGGTTCGGGAGTGGGTACGCAGTATTTT. This translates into CASSPGSGVGTQYF. This chain joins TRBV18 and TRBJ2-3; TRBD2 might be the D (6 bases). V was pared by 3 bases and J by 8 bases, with 15 bases between. Germline V gives CDR1 KGHSH, CDR2 LQKENI. The length of the CDR3 is 14 residues.

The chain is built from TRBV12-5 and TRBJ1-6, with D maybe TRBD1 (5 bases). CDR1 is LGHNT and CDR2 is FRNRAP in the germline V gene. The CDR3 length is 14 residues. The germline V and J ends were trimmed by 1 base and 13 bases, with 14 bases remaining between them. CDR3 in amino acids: CASGLGIQVAPLHF. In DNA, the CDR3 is TGTGCTAGTGGTTTGGGTATACAGGTTGCCCCCCTCCACTTT.

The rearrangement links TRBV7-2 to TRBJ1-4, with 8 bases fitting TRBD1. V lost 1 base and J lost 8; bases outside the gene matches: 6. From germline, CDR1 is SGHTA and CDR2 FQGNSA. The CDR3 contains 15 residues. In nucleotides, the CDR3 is TGTGCCAGCAGCTTAGTGGCGGACAGGGCGGAAAAACTGTTTTTT. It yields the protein CASSLVADRAEKLFF.

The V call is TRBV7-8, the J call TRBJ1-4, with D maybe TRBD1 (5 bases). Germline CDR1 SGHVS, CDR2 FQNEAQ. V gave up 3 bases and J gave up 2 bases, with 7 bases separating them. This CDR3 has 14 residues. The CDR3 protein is CASSLQGTNEKLFF. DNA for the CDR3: TGTGCCAGCAGCTTGCAGGGTACTAATGAAAAACTGTTTTTT.

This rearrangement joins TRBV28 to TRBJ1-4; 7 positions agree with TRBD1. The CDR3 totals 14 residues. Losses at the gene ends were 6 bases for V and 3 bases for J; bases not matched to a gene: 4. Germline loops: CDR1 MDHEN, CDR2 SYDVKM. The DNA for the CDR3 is TGTGCCAGCAGGGGACAGCCCCCTAATGAAAAACTGTTTTTT. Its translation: CASRGQPPNEKLFF.

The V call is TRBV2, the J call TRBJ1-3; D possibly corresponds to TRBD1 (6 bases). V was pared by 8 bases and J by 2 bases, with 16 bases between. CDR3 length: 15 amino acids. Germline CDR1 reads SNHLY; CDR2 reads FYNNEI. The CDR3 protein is CASAAIRGAGNTIYF. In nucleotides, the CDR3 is TGTGCCAGCGCCGCCATCAGGGGAGCTGGAAACACCATATATTTT.

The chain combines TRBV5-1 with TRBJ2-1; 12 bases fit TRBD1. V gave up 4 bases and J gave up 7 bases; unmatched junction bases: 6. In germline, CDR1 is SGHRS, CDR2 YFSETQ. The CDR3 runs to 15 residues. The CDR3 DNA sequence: TGCGCCAGCAGCCTAGGGACAGGGGGCACGAATGAGCAGTTCTTC. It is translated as CASSLGTGGTNEQFF.

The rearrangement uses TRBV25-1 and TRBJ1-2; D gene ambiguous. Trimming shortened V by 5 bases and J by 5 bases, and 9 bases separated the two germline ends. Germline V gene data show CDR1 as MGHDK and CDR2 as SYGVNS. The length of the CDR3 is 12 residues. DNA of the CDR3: TGTGCCAGCAGTCGAGGGAAATATGGCTACACCTTC. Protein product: CASSRGKYGYTF.

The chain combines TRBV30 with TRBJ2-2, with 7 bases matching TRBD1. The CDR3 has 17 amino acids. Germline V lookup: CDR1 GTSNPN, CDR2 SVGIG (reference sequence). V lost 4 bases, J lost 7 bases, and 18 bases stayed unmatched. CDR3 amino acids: CAWTTPDRARRGGELFF. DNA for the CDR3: TGTGCCTGGACGACACCCGACAGGGCGAGAAGAGGCGGGGAGCTGTTTTTT.

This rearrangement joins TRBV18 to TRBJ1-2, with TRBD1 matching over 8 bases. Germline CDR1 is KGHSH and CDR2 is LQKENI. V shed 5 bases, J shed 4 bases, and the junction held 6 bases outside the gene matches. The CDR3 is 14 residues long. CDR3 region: CASSTEQGAYGYTF. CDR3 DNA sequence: TGTGCCAGCTCAACGGAGCAGGGGGCCTATGGCTACACCTTC.

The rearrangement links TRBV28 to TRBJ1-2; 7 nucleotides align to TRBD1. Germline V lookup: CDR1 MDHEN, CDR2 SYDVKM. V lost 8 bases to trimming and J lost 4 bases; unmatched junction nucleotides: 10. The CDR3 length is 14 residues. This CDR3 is CASSGGQLSYGYTF. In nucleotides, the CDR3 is TGTGCCAGCTCCGGGGGACAGCTTTCCTATGGCTACACCTTC.

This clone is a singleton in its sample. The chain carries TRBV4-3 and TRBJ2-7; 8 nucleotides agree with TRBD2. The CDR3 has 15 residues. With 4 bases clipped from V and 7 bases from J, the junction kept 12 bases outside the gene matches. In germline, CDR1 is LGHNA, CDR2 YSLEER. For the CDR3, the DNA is TGCGCCAGCAGCCGCGCAACGGGAGGGCCTCGGGAGCAGTACTTC. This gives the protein CASSRATGGPREQYF.

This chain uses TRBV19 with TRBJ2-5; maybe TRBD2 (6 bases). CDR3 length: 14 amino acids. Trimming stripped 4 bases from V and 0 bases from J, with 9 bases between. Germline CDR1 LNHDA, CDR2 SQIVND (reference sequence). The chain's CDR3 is CASSTRDYQETQYF. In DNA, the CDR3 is TGTGCCAGTAGTACCCGGGACTACCAAGAGACCCAGTACTTC.

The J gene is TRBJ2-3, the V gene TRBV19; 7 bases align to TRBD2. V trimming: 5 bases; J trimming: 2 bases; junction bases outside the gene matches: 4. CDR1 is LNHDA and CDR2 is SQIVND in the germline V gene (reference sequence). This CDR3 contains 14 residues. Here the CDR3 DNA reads TGTGCCAGTAGTCCGACTAGCTCCACAGATACGCAGTATTTT. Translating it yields CASSPTSSTDTQYF. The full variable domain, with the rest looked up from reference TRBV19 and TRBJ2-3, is DGGITQSPKYLFRKEGQNVTLSCEQNLNHDAMYWYRQDPGQGLRLIYYSQIVNDFQKGDIAEGYSVSREKKESFPLTVTSAQKNPTAFYLCASSPTSSTDTQYFGPGTRLTVL.

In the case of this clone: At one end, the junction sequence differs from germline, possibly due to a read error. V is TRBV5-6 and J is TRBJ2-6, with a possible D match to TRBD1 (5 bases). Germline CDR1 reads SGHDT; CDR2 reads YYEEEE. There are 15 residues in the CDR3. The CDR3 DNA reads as TGTGCCAGCAGCCGCAGAGGATCTGGGGCCAACGCCCTGACTTTC. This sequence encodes CASSRRGSGANALTF.

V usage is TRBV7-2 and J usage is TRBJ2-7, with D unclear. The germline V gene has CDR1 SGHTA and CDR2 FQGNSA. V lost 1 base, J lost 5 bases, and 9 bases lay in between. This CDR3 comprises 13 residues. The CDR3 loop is CASSLVGSHEQYF. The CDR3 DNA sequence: TGTGCCAGCAGCTTAGTCGGTAGTCACGAGCAGTACTTC.

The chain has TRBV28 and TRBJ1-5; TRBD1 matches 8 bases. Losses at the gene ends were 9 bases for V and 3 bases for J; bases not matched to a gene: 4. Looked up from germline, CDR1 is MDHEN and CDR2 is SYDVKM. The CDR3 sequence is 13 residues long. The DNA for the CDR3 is TGTGCCAGTGCGACAGGGGACAATCAGCCCCAGCATTTT. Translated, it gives CASATGDNQPQHF.

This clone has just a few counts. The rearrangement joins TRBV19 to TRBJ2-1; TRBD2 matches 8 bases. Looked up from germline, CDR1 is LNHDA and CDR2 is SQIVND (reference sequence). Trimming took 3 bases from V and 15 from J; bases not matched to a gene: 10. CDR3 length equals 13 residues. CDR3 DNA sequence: TGTGCCAGTAGTATGGGCGGGGGGCTATCGGGGTTCTTC. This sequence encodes CASSMGGGLSGFF.

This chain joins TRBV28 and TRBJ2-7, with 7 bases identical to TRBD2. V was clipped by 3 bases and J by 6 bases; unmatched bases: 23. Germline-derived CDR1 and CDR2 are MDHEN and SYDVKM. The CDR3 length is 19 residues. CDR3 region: CASSFSFGAGASPLGEQYF. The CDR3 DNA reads TGTGCCAGCAGTTTCTCGTTTGGGGCGGGAGCGTCTCCCTTAGGCGAGCAGTACTTC.

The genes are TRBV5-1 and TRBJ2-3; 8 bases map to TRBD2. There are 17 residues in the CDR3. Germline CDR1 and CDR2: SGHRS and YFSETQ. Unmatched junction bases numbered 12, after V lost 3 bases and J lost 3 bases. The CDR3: CASSSTVRGLATDTQYF. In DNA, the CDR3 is TGCGCCAGCAGCTCGACGGTACGAGGACTAGCAACAGATACGCAGTATTTT.

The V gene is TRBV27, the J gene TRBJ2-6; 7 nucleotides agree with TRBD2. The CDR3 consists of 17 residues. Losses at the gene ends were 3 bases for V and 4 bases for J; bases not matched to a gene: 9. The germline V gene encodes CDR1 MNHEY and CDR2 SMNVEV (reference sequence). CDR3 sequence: CASSFIGRGAGANVLTF. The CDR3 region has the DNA TGTGCCAGCAGTTTTATAGGGAGGGGCGCCGGGGCCAACGTCCTGACTTTC. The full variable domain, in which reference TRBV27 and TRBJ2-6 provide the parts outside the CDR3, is EAQVTQNPRYLITVTGKKLTVTCSQNMNHEYMSWYRQDPGLGLRQIYYSMNVEVTDKGDVPEGYKVSRKEKRNFPLILESPSPNQTSLYFCASSFIGRGAGANVLTFGAGSRLTVL.